This T cell receptor (beta chain) is from a study of T cell responses to AZD1222 COVID-19 vaccine. Produced via immunoSEQ multiplex PCR; TCRdb's table is partial and in-frame only. The sample consists of some 200,000 clones, roughly nine tenths of them appearing once. The CDR3 runs 19 residues. Per the germline V gene, CDR1 is SGDLS and CDR2 is YYNGEE. V was pared by 1 base and J by 4 bases, with 26 bases between. Second doses at about 4 or about 12 weeks were pooled. Here the sequenced sample was peripheral blood, taken 28 days after the second AZD1222 dose. The receptor was isolated from an adult who received the AZD1222 COVID-19 vaccine. The V and J genes are TRBV9 and TRBJ1-2; a possible D gene is TRBD1 (5 bases). CDR3 protein: CASSVNPRQGSSEGYGYTF. CDR3 coding DNA: TGTGCCAGCAGCGTAAACCCCAGGCAGGGTAGTTCGGAAGGCTATGGCTACACCTTC.